Below are 8 T cell receptor beta chains sequenced from a single sample in a study of T-cell memory formation after mild COVID-19. Using its own MiXCR run on the 5' RACE reads, TCRdb lists one record per CDR3 protein. Among 170,000 or so distinct CDR3 sequences listed, about 20% were seen once. Sequences were obtained from PBMCs or a T cell subset sorted from them (not recorded which). These receptors were taken from an adult woman who had mild COVID-19 (a few samples of this study predate the infection). Cell type and time point are not known.

This clonotype was seen repeatedly, ten times or more. The V gene is TRBV7-3, the J gene TRBJ1-1; D is undetermined. Between the trimmed V and J ends, which lost 2 bases and 1 base, there was a span of 5 bases. The CDR3 sequence is 13 residues long. Germline loops: CDR1 SGHTA, CDR2 FQGTGA. CDR3 region: CASSLQENTEAFF. In DNA form, the CDR3 reads TGTGCCAGCAGCTTACAGGAGAACACTGAAGCTTTCTTT.

This clonotype has a handful of counts. In nucleotides, the CDR3 is TGCAGTGCTAGAGCCAGGGGTACCTACGAGCAGTACTTC. Its translation is CSARARGTYEQYF. The J gene is TRBJ2-7, the V gene TRBV20-1; possibly TRBD1 for D (6 bases). Trimming left V 1 base short and J 2 bases short, with 9 bases between. The CDR3 runs to 13 residues. Germline CDR1 DFQATT, CDR2 SNEGSKA (reference sequence).

CDR3 amino acids: CASSSNIRGEQPLYGYTF. Here the CDR3 DNA reads TGTGCCAGCAGCTCAAATATTCGGGGGGAACAGCCCCTCTATGGCTACACCTTC. The V call is TRBV7-9, the J call TRBJ1-2; D is possibly TRBD1 (5 bases). This CDR3 comprises 18 residues. V was cut by 4 bases and J by 4 bases, with 25 bases left in between. Germline CDR1 SEHNR, CDR2 FQNEAQ (reference sequence).

This chain joins TRBV5-5 and TRBJ2-3, with D perhaps matching TRBD2 (6 bases). The CDR3 has 12 residues. CDR1 and CDR2 from the germline V gene are SGHKS and YYEKEE (reference sequence). DNA of the CDR3: TGTCCTACGGGAGTCAGCACAGATACGCAGTATTTT. Amino acid sequence: CPTGVSTDTQYF. Drawing the rest from reference TRBV5-5 and TRBJ2-3, the complete variable domain is DAGVTQSPTHLIKTRGQQVTLRCSPISGHKSVSWYQQVLGQGPQFIFQYYEKEERGRGNFPDRFSARQFPNYSSELNVNALLLGDSALYLCPTGVSTDTQYFGPGTRLTVL.

This clonotype has more than one count but fewer than ten. The genes are TRBV7-6 and TRBJ2-7; D is possibly TRBD1 (6 bases). From germline, CDR1 is SGHVS and CDR2 FNYEAQ. The CDR3 sequence is 13 residues long. Trimming pared 3 bases from V and 4 bases from J, leaving 10 bases between. The CDR3 region is CASSLGHVYEQYF. CDR3 sequence (DNA): TGTGCCAGCAGCTTGGGACACGTATACGAGCAGTACTTC.

There are a few counts of this clonotype. The chain couples TRBV7-6 to TRBJ2-5, with 10 bases matching TRBD2. There are 18 residues in the CDR3. V lost 1 base to trimming and J lost 2 bases; unmatched junction nucleotides: 10. The germline V gene encodes CDR1 SGHVS and CDR2 FNYEAQ. The DNA of the CDR3 is TGTGCCAGCAGCTTAGTCCGGCTAGCGGGGGCCCCTCAAGAGACCCAGTACTTC. This sequence encodes CASSLVRLAGAPQETQYF. Full variable domain (outside the CDR3, taken from reference TRBV7-6 and TRBJ2-5): GAGVSQSPRYKVTKRGQDVALRCDPISGHVSLYWYRQALGQGPEFLTYFNYEAQQDKSGLPNDRFSAERPEGSISTLTIQRTEQRDSAMYRCASSLVRLAGAPQETQYFGPGTRLLVL.

This chain joins TRBV9 and TRBJ2-7, with TRBD1 as a possible D gene (7 bases). V gave up 4 bases and J gave up 3 bases, with 17 bases separating them. The length of the CDR3 is 15 residues. Germline V gives CDR1 SGDLS, CDR2 YYNGEE. The CDR3 loop reads CASSSGGDSLYEQYF. The CDR3 DNA reads TGTGCCAGCAGCTCCGGAGGGGACAGCCTCTACGAGCAGTACTTC.

This rearrangement joins TRBV7-6 to TRBJ1-1, with 8 bases identical to TRBD1. The CDR3 extends over 15 amino acids. Germline CDR1 SGHVS, CDR2 FNYEAQ. The V segment lost 3 bases and the J segment 5 bases; nucleotides outside the gene matches: 8. CDR3 sequence: CASSFSTGVGTEAFF. The CDR3 DNA is TGTGCCAGCAGCTTCTCGACAGGGGTCGGGACTGAAGCTTTCTTT.